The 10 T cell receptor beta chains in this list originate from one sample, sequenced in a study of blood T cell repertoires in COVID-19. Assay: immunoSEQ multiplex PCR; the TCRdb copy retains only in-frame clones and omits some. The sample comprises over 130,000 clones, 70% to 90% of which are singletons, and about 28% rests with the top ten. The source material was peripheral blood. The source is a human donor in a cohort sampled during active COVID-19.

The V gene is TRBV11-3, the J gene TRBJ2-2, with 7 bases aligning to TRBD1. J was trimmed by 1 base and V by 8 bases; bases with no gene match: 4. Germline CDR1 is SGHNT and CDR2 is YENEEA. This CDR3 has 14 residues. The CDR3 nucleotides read TGTGCCAGCTCCTGGACAGGGAACACCGGGGAGCTGTTTTTT. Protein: CASSWTGNTGELFF.

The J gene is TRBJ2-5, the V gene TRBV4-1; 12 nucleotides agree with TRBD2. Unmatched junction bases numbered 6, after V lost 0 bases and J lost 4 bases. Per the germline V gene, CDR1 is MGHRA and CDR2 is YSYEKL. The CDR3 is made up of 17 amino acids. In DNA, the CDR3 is TGCGCCAGCAGCCAAGAACTAGCGGGGGGCCCCCGAGAGACCCAGTACTTC. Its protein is CASSQELAGGPRETQYF.

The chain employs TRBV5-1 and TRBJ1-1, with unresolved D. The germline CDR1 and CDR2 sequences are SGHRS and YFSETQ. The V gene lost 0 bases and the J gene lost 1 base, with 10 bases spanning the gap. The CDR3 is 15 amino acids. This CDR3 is CASSLGQPPNTEAFF. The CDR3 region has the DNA TGCGCCAGCAGCTTGGGACAACCTCCGAACACTGAAGCTTTCTTT.

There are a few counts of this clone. The CDR3 sequence: CASSIRGTGGRGYTF. DNA of the CDR3: TGTGCCAGCAGTATTCGCGGGACAGGGGGCAGGGGCTACACCTTC. V and J are TRBV6-2 or TRBV6-3 and TRBJ1-2; TRBD1 matches 12 bases. This CDR3 spans 15 amino acids. With V trimmed by 5 bases and J by 8 bases, 9 bases remained unmatched. Germline-derived CDR1 and CDR2 are MNHEY and SVGEGT.

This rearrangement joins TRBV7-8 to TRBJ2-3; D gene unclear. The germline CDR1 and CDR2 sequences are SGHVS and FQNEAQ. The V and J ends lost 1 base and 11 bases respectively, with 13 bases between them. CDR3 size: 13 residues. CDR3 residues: CASSLVVRSGQYF. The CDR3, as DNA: TGTGCCAGCAGCTTAGTGGTGCGTTCCGGGCAGTATTTT.

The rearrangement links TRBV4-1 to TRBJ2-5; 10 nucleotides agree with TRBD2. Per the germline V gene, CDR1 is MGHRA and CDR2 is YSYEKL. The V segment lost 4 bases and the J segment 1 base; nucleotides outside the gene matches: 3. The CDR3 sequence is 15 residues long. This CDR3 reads CASSPGLATQETQYF. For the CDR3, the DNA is TGCGCCAGCAGCCCGGGACTAGCGACCCAAGAGACCCAGTACTTC.

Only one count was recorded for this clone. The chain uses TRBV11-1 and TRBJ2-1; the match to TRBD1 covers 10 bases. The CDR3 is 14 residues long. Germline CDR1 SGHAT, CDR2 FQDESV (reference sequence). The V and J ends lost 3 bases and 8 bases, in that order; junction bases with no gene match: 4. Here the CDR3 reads CASSFRQGADEQFF. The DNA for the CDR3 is TGTGCCAGCAGCTTTAGACAGGGGGCTGATGAGCAGTTCTTC.

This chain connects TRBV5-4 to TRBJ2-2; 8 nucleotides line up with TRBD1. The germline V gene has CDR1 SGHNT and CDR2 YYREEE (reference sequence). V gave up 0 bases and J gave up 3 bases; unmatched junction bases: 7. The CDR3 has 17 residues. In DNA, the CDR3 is TGTGCCAGCAGCTTGGCCCCGGACAGGGCATACACCGGGGAGCTGTTTTTT. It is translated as CASSLAPDRAYTGELFF.

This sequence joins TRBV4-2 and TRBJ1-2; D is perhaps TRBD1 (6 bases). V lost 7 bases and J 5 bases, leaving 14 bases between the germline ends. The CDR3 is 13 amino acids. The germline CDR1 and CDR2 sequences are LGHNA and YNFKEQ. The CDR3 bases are TGTGCCAGCACCCCAAGGGGGACATATGGCTACACCTTC. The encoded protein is CASTPRGTYGYTF.

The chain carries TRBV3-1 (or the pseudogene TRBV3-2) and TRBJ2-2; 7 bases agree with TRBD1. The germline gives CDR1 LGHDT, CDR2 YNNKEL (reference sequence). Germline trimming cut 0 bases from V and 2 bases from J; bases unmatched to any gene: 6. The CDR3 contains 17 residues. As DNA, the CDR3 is TGTGCCAGCAGCCAAGAAAGGCGGACAGGCAACACCGGGGAGCTGTTTTTT. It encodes CASSQERRTGNTGELFF.